These 11 T cell receptor beta chains were sequenced from one sample in a study of a mutant IDH1 vaccine in newly diagnosed glioma. Method: immunoSEQ multiplex PCR; TCRdb's copy keeps in-frame clones and lacks some. The sample shows about 88,000 clones, roughly 87% of them seen only once. Time point described: baseline, week 1 (first vaccination visit). The sample's treatment: pre-vaccination baseline after standard-of-care therapy. The material was PBMCs, obtained from a glioma patient treated with radiotherapy, temozolomide or both. All receptors come from a man aged 40-55 years with glioma. Some clones in this sample may be carry-over from other donors' samples.

Note on this clone: The same CDR3 also results from other DNA sequences found in this sample. The chain links TRBV5-1 to TRBJ1-5; D might be TRBD1 (5 bases). Germline CDR1 is SGHRS and CDR2 is YFSETQ. V was clipped by 4 bases and J by 2 bases, with 10 bases between them. The length of the CDR3 is 14 residues. The CDR3 region is CASSLGDGNQPQHF. CDR3 in DNA: TGCGCCAGCAGCCTTGGGGACGGCAATCAGCCCCAGCATTTT.

This rearrangement joins TRBV6-5 to TRBJ1-1; tentatively, D is TRBD1 (5 bases). This CDR3 has 13 residues. Germline lookup yields CDR1 MNHEY and CDR2 SVGAGI. Deletions cut 5 bases from V and 9 bases from J, with 16 bases between. The CDR3 spells CASSPLREGQAFF. The DNA for the CDR3 is TGTGCCAGCAGTCCACTCAGAGAGGGACAAGCTTTCTTT.

The chain recombines TRBV19 with TRBJ1-1; possible D gene TRBD1, 5 bases. The CDR3 covers 14 residues. The germline V gene has CDR1 LNHDA and CDR2 SQIVND (reference sequence). V was trimmed by 7 bases and J by 1 base, leaving 13 bases between them. The CDR3 spells CASTPGRGNTEAFF. The CDR3 coding sequence is TGTGCCAGTACCCCGGGACGGGGGAACACTGAAGCTTTCTTT.

The rearrangement links TRBV5-1 to TRBJ2-5; TRBD1 agrees at 7 bases. The CDR3 runs 14 residues. V lost 2 bases to trimming and J lost 5 bases; unmatched junction nucleotides: 6. Germline values: CDR1 SGHRS, CDR2 YFSETQ. The CDR3, as DNA: TGCGCCAGCAGCTTATCAGGGGGTGGGGAGACCCAGTACTTC. Amino acids: CASSLSGGGETQYF.

The chain recombines TRBV5-1 with TRBJ2-3; 7 nucleotides align to TRBD2. Germline CDR1 is SGHRS and CDR2 is YFSETQ. The CDR3 runs 16 residues. Unmatched junction bases numbered 8, after V lost 0 bases and J lost 4 bases. The CDR3 loop reads CASSLGEGRQPDTQYF. The DNA for the CDR3 is TGCGCCAGCAGCTTGGGGGAGGGACGTCAACCAGATACGCAGTATTTT.

The CDR3 bases are TGTGCCAGCAGCGGCGGGATCCTATACAATGAGCAGTTCTTC. It codes for CASSGGILYNEQFF. The chain carries TRBV13 and TRBJ2-1; tentatively, D is TRBD2 (6 bases). The V end lost 5 bases, the J end lost 4 bases, and 12 bases lay between the germline ends. Germline V gives CDR1 PRHDT, CDR2 FYEKMQ (reference sequence). The CDR3 totals 14 residues.

The chain recombines TRBV6-5 with TRBJ1-6; unclear D gene. The ends were cut back, 0 bases at V and 7 bases at J, with 13 bases in the middle. The germline gives CDR1 MNHEY, CDR2 SVGAGI. The CDR3 is made up of 16 amino acids. Here the CDR3 reads CASSYSFGVGNSPLHF. CDR3 sequence (DNA): TGTGCCAGCAGTTACTCGTTCGGGGTTGGGAATTCACCCCTCCACTTT.

V is TRBV6-6 and J is TRBJ1-3; a weak D match, TRBD1 (6 bases). CDR1 MNHNY and CDR2 SVGAGI come from the germline V gene (reference sequence). The CDR3 loop spans 16 amino acids. Trimming pared 6 bases from V and 0 bases from J, leaving 15 bases between. CDR3 residues: CASSSGTLSSGNTIYF. The CDR3 nucleotides are TGTGCCAGCAGCTCCGGGACACTGAGCTCTGGAAACACCATATATTTT.

V and J are TRBV5-6 and TRBJ1-3, with D maybe TRBD1 (5 bases). The CDR3 sequence is 14 residues long. Germline CDR1 and CDR2: SGHDT and YYEEEE. Trimming removed 1 base from V and 2 bases from J, with 7 bases in between. Written as DNA, the CDR3 is TGTGCCAGCAGCTTGATAGGGGCTGGAAACACCATATATTTT. This translates into CASSLIGAGNTIYF.

V is TRBV30 and J is TRBJ2-3, with D unresolved. The CDR3 covers 13 residues. The germline V and J ends were trimmed by 5 bases and 3 bases, with 12 bases remaining between them. The germline V gene has CDR1 GTSNPN and CDR2 SVGIG (reference sequence). CDR3 residues: CAWRVGMTDTQYF. The CDR3 coding sequence is TGTGCCTGGCGGGTGGGGATGACAGATACGCAGTATTTT.

This clone was seen only once. The chain links TRBV6-6 to TRBJ1-5, with 8 bases fitting TRBD1. Germline CDR1 MNHNY, CDR2 SVGAGI (reference sequence). The CDR3 sequence is 14 residues long. Unmatched junction bases numbered 4, after V lost 5 bases and J lost 4 bases. The CDR3: CASSRGQGNQPQHF. CDR3 nucleotide sequence: TGTGCCAGCAGTCGAGGACAGGGAAATCAGCCCCAGCATTTT.